The T cell receptor (beta chain) under discussion was sequenced for a study of OX40 agonist ivuxolimab in advanced cancers. Study-wide results and caveats: Relative to CD4+, CD8+ T cells held more expanded clones on average. Clonal expansion was seen in CD4+ and CD8+ blood T cells by week 6 at 0.1 to 3.0 mg/kg.

Anyone with autoimmune disease history or systemic immunosuppression was excluded. Drawing of blood for sampling happened at baseline, at cycle 4 day 1, and at cycle 7 day 1. To note about this clone: Antigen unknown.

Clones were read by immunoSEQ multiplex PCR, and TCRdb kept only the in-frame ones, dropping some. Of some 80,000 clones in the sample, roughly 81% were seen once. This receptor was taken from an adult with an advanced solid tumor such as melanoma, head and neck, liver or kidney cancer. The sample consisted of CD4+ or CD8+ T cells sorted from blood, taken in a trial of the OX40 agonist ivuxolimab.

CDR3 bases: TGTGCCAGCAGCTTAAATCGGCCGGGGTCGTCCTATGGCTACACCTTC. Residues: CASSLNRPGSSYGYTF. The rearrangement uses TRBV7-9 and TRBJ1-2; no firm D call. The CDR3 runs to 16 residues. Trimming removed 2 bases at V and 4 bases at J, with 17 bases between. The germline CDR1 and CDR2 sequences are SEHNR and FQNEAQ (reference sequence).